This TCR beta chain comes out of a study of OX40 agonist ivuxolimab in advanced cancers. The wider study: The drug used for patients, ivuxolimab, was an agonistic anti-OX40 (CD134) antibody.

Study outcomes and limitations: Partly responding patients at 0.1-3.0 mg/kg showed some of the smallest clonal expansion. Dose levels from 0.1 to 3.0 mg/kg saw CD4+ and CD8+ blood T cells expand clonally by week 6.

Measured with immunoSEQ multiplex PCR; TCRdb has only the in-frame clones, and not every one. The sample has 45,000 to 50,000 clones, roughly nine tenths seen once; the top ten hold about 48%. This clone was counted only a few times. Its specificity is unknown. The source is an adult with an advanced solid tumor such as melanoma, head and neck, liver or kidney cancer. The sequencing used CD4+ or CD8+ T cells sorted from blood, collected in a trial of the OX40 agonist ivuxolimab.

The CDR3 protein is CASSENTGTDTQYF. Here the CDR3 DNA reads TGTGCCAGCAGTGAGAATACGGGCACAGATACGCAGTATTTT. The chain has TRBV6-4 and TRBJ2-3; D remains ambiguous. The CDR3 runs 14 residues. The ends were cut back, 3 bases at V and 1 base at J, with 8 bases in the middle. Germline CDR1 reads MRHNA; CDR2 reads SNTAGT.